In its sample, the clone carrying this TCR beta chain was seen many times. These data originate in a study of human T cells and chemical hapten exposure. Described time point: pre-sensitization, week 0. Specified treatment: therapeutic diphenylcyclopropenone sensitization with weekly scalp DPC. The CDR3 runs 13 residues. V gave up 2 bases and J gave up 4 bases, with 8 bases separating them. Per germline, CDR1 MNHEY and CDR2 SMNVEV (reference sequence). The library labeled individual cDNA molecules by adding unique molecular identifiers to them. TCRdb independently ran MiXCR on the RACE reads; one entry per CDR3 protein. The sample includes 350,000 to 400,000 distinct CDR3 sequences, roughly 4.6% of them seen just once.

The chain combines TRBV27 with TRBJ1-1; no definite D call. The sequence derives from a woman in her 50s with alopecia areata. Some clones in this sample may be carry-over from other donors' samples. The source material was whole blood, sampled in connection with sensitization to the hapten diphenylcyclopropenone (DPC). This chain's CDR3 is CASSLTVATEAFF. Written as DNA, the CDR3 is TGTGCCAGCAGTTTAACGGTTGCCACTGAAGCTTTCTTT.